Following are 24 T cell receptor beta chains from one sample sequenced in a study of blood T cells in healthy people across ages. A J-beta primer mix and a sample-barcoded 5' primer were used in a second PCR of roughly 6 to 12 cycles. Via MiXCR, TCRdb re-called the 5' RACE reads, giving one row per CDR3 protein. This table holds fewer than 2 million distinct CDR3 sequences, about 39% found once. Sequenced input: blood. These receptor sequences come from a human donor in good health.

The rearrangement uses TRBV6-5 and TRBJ1-4, with D unclear. Trimming shortened V by 2 bases and J by 6 bases, and 16 bases separated the two germline ends. The CDR3 has 16 residues. Germline V gives CDR1 MNHEY, CDR2 SVGAGI. The CDR3 spells CASSYTNPVGDEKLFF. In DNA, the CDR3 is TGTGCCAGCAGTTACACTAATCCCGTGGGCGATGAAAAACTGTTTTTT.

In its sample, this clonotype was seen a few times. The V gene is TRBV9, the J gene TRBJ1-1, with D possibly TRBD1 on 5 matching bases. V was cut by 0 bases and J by 4 bases, with 13 bases left in between. Per germline, CDR1 SGDLS and CDR2 YYNGEE. The CDR3 runs to 15 residues. Here the CDR3 reads CASSVGPGGATEAFF. CDR3 DNA sequence: TGTGCCAGCAGCGTAGGGCCAGGCGGGGCCACTGAAGCTTTCTTT.

Only a few counts were recorded for this clonotype. This chain connects TRBV7-2 to TRBJ2-5; D gene unclear. From germline, CDR1 is SGHTA and CDR2 FQGNSA. The CDR3 has 15 residues. The V end lost 1 base, the J end lost 2 bases, and 11 bases lay between the germline ends. The CDR3 coding sequence is TGTGCCAGCAGCTTAGTAGGAAGGCGGCAAGAGACCCAGTACTTC. Its translation is CASSLVGRRQETQYF.

The chain combines TRBV29-1 with TRBJ1-2, with 9 bases fitting TRBD1. Losses at the gene ends were 0 bases for V and 6 bases for J; bases not matched to a gene: 8. The germline gives CDR1 SQVTM, CDR2 ANQGSEA. The CDR3 has 15 amino acids. CDR3 bases: TGCAGCGTTGAAGACTGGGGACAGGGAAACCATGGCTACACCTTC. Amino acids: CSVEDWGQGNHGYTF.

This clonotype was observed a handful of times. The chain combines TRBV10-3 with TRBJ1-1, with 11 bases matching TRBD1. There are 14 residues in the CDR3. With 10 bases clipped from V and 0 bases from J, the junction kept 4 bases outside the gene matches. Germline V lookup: CDR1 ENHRY, CDR2 SYGVKD. CDR3 nucleotide sequence: TGTGCCACCCGGACAGGGGGCATGAACACTGAAGCTTTCTTT. The encoded protein is CATRTGGMNTEAFF.

The CDR3 sequence is CASSQWEHYGYTF. CDR3 DNA: TGTGCCAGCAGCCAGTGGGAACACTATGGCTACACCTTC. This chain links TRBV7-9 with TRBJ1-2; D unresolved. The CDR3 extends over 13 amino acids. V lost 5 bases to trimming and J lost 3 bases, with 10 bases between them. CDR1 SEHNR and CDR2 FQNEAQ come from the germline V gene (reference sequence).

This clonotype came up a few times. This chain's CDR3 is CASKTLDILNQPQHF. In DNA, the CDR3 is TGTGCCAGCAAGACCCTGGACATCCTCAATCAGCCCCAGCATTTT. The V call is TRBV2, the J call TRBJ1-5; maybe TRBD1 (5 bases). The CDR3 is 15 amino acids. Trimming cost V 7 bases and J 3 bases, with 16 bases left between them. Germline-derived CDR1 and CDR2 are SNHLY and FYNNEI.

The rearrangement links TRBV4-3 to TRBJ2-5, with D maybe TRBD1 (6 bases). There are 16 residues in the CDR3. Germline CDR1 is LGHNA and CDR2 is YSLEER. With 0 bases removed from V and 5 bases from J, the gap between germline ends came to 16 bases. The CDR3 loop is CASSQDWGLVGETQYF. CDR3 in DNA: TGCGCCAGCAGCCAAGATTGGGGGCTAGTAGGCGAGACCCAGTACTTC.

There are a few counts of this clonotype. The rearrangement joins TRBV29-1 to TRBJ2-3; 9 bases fit TRBD2. Germline V lookup: CDR1 SQVTM, CDR2 ANQGSEA. V shed 4 bases and J 6 bases; nucleotides not matched to a gene: 5. CDR3 size: 13 residues. The CDR3 DNA sequence: TGCAGCGTTGGGCGGGGGGGCGCGGATACGCAGTATTTT. It yields the protein CSVGRGGADTQYF.

The V call is TRBV2, the J call TRBJ2-7; D remains ambiguous. CDR3 length equals 13 residues. CDR1 is SNHLY and CDR2 is FYNNEI in the germline V gene. Trimming removed 10 bases at V and 1 base at J, with 14 bases between. The CDR3 nucleotides read TGTGCCATTCAGAGAGACGTGTCCTACGAGCAGTACTTC. Translation: CAIQRDVSYEQYF.

This clonotype was observed a handful of times. The V call is TRBV28, the J call TRBJ2-6; 8 bases line up with TRBD1. Germline lookup yields CDR1 MDHEN and CDR2 SYDVKM. Losses at the gene ends were 8 bases for V and 0 bases for J; bases not matched to a gene: 9. The CDR3 consists of 17 residues. CDR3 protein: CASGPGQAFSGANVLTF. CDR3 nucleotides: TGTGCCAGCGGTCCGGGACAGGCCTTCTCTGGGGCCAACGTCCTGACTTTC.

V gene TRBV2 combines with J gene TRBJ2-3, with TRBD2 identical over 10 bases. The V segment lost 6 bases and the J segment 2 bases; nucleotides outside the gene matches: 5. The CDR3 covers 15 residues. The germline V gene encodes CDR1 SNHLY and CDR2 FYNNEI. Here the CDR3 reads CASRPGTSATDTQYF. The CDR3 DNA sequence: TGTGCCAGCAGACCCGGGACTAGCGCCACAGATACGCAGTATTTT.

The table lists this clonotype with a count of one. The final CDR3 position lacks the conserved phenylalanine or tryptophan, pointing to a likely read error. The V call is TRBV7-9, the J call TRBJ2-3; D ambiguous. This CDR3 is 14 amino acids long. In germline, CDR1 is SEHNR, CDR2 FQNEAQ (reference sequence). The V gene lost 3 bases and the J gene lost 2 bases, with 9 bases spanning the gap. CDR3 loop: CASSLAVYTDTQYV. CDR3 coding DNA: TGTGCCAGCAGCTTGGCGGTTTACACAGATACGCAGTATGTT.

This chain connects TRBV2 to TRBJ2-1; 10 nucleotides agree with TRBD2. Germline CDR1 is SNHLY and CDR2 is FYNNEI. Losses at the gene ends were 0 bases for V and 10 bases for J; bases not matched to a gene: 9. The CDR3 consists of 16 residues. The DNA for the CDR3 is TGTGCCAGCAGTGAAGCGCCTGGGGGACTAGCGCTAGAGCAGTTCTTC. The encoded protein is CASSEAPGGLALEQFF. Drawing the rest from reference TRBV2 and TRBJ2-1, the complete variable domain is EPEVTQTPSHQVTQMGQEVILRCVPISNHLYFYWYRQILGQKVEFLVSFYNNEISEKSEIFDDQFSVERPDGSNFTLKIRSTKLEDSAMYFCASSEAPGGLALEQFFGPGTRLTVL.

This clonotype was seen ten or more times. The rearrangement links TRBV10-3 to TRBJ1-3, with 8 positions matching TRBD1. Trimming took 4 bases from V and 2 from J; bases not matched to a gene: 4. The CDR3 is made up of 15 amino acids. Germline loops: CDR1 ENHRY, CDR2 SYGVKD. In DNA, the CDR3 is TGTGCCATCAGTGGCGCCAGGGGGCCTGGAAACACCATATATTTT. Amino acid sequence: CAISGARGPGNTIYF.

This clonotype was picked up many times. The rearrangement uses TRBV6-1 and TRBJ2-6, with D tentatively TRBD1 (6 bases). CDR3 length: 16 amino acids. V was cut by 2 bases and J by 1 base, with 9 bases left in between. The germline V gene has CDR1 MNHNS and CDR2 SASEGT. CDR3 bases: TGTGCCAGCAGTGAATCTACAGGGTCTGGGGCCAACGTCCTGACTTTC. Its protein product is CASSESTGSGANVLTF.

This rearrangement joins TRBV20-1 to TRBJ1-5; D is uncertain. Trimming pared 4 bases from V and 8 bases from J, leaving 12 bases between. The germline V gene has CDR1 DFQATT and CDR2 SNEGSKA (reference sequence). The CDR3 extends over 12 amino acids. In DNA, the CDR3 is TGCAGTGCTATTGAGGGTTTTGAGCCCCAGCATTTT. Translating it yields CSAIEGFEPQHF.

This clonotype was seen more than once but under ten times. The chain couples TRBV5-1 to TRBJ1-1, with no clear D. With 1 base removed from V and 10 bases from J, the gap between germline ends came to 14 bases. Germline V gene sequence: CDR1 SGHRS, CDR2 YFSETQ. The CDR3 runs to 13 residues. CDR3 in amino acids: CASSLWLGRGAFF. CDR3 DNA sequence: TGCGCCAGCAGCTTGTGGCTGGGCCGGGGAGCTTTCTTT.

This clonotype was counted a few times. V gene TRBV29-1 combines with J gene TRBJ1-1; no definite D call. The germline CDR1 and CDR2 sequences are SQVTM and ANQGSEA. The CDR3 has 14 residues. V was trimmed by 4 bases and J by 3 bases, leaving 15 bases between them. CDR3 sequence (DNA): TGCAGCGTTGTGGGAGGGATGACGGACACTGAAGCTTTCTTT. It yields the protein CSVVGGMTDTEAFF.

This clonotype was observed a handful of times. J is TRBJ2-7 and V is TRBV2; D not certain. CDR3 length: 15 amino acids. CDR1 and CDR2 from the germline V gene are SNHLY and FYNNEI. Deletions cut 3 bases from V and 2 bases from J, with 14 bases between. This CDR3 reads CASSDQENLPYEQYF. CDR3 DNA: TGTGCCAGCAGTGACCAAGAAAACCTCCCCTACGAGCAGTACTTC.

This clonotype was detected a few times. V is TRBV9 and J is TRBJ2-4; TRBD1 might be the D (7 bases). The J call is uncertain, as TRBJ2-7 better fits the DNA end. This CDR3 has 15 residues. Per germline, CDR1 SGDLS and CDR2 YYNGEE. CDR3 DNA sequence: TGTGCCAGCAGCGTAGGGGGGGACAGCAACTACGAGCAGTACTTC. It translates to CASSVGGDSNYEQYF.

This clonotype has just a few counts. The CDR3 DNA reads TGTGCCAGCAGTTCCAGGAAGGGGGCCTCCTACGAGCAGTACTTC. Amino acids: CASSSRKGASYEQYF. The gene calls are TRBV28 and TRBJ2-7; TRBD1 agrees at 7 bases. V shed 4 bases, J shed 0 bases, and the junction held 6 bases outside the gene matches. Germline CDR1 MDHEN, CDR2 SYDVKM. The CDR3 is 15 residues long.

This clonotype was recorded many times. The chain has TRBV7-2 and TRBJ2-5; 9 positions agree with TRBD1. The J call is in doubt because the DNA end fits TRBJ2-7 better. Per the germline V gene, CDR1 is SGHTA and CDR2 is FQGNSA. The CDR3 contains 15 residues. CDR3 coding DNA: TGTGCCAGCAGCTTCTGGGGACAGGGCATTTCCGAGCAGTACTTC. Protein: CASSFWGQGISEQYF.

This chain connects TRBV7-9 to TRBJ2-7, with 10 bases lining up with TRBD1. The CDR3 contains 15 residues. J lost 7 bases, V lost 5 bases, and 11 bases had no gene match. Per the germline V gene, CDR1 is SEHNR and CDR2 is FQNEAQ (reference sequence). CDR3 sequence reads: CASSRSWDRGWEQYF. The CDR3, as DNA: TGTGCCAGCAGCCGTTCCTGGGACAGGGGTTGGGAGCAGTACTTC.